This TCR beta chain was profiled in a study of T cells after posttransplantation cyclophosphamide. Study findings and constraints: Recipient CMV seropositivity and CMV reactivation strongly tracked TRB clonality. Donor CD8+ memory clones often dominated recipient blood repertoires at later times. Blood and skin or GI T cell repertoires showed limited TRB overlap.

On the day of bone marrow donation, the related graft donor provided peripheral blood. With regard to this clone: The target antigen is unknown.

Germline CDR1 reads MNHEY; CDR2 reads SMNVEV (reference sequence). J was trimmed by 2 bases and V by 3 bases; bases with no gene match: 5. CDR3 size: 15 residues. The protocol was immunoSEQ multiplex PCR, while the TCRdb copy is restricted to in-frame clones and leaves out a portion. The data show approximately 30,000 clones, about nine tenths seen once. The rearrangement uses TRBV27 and TRBJ2-3, with 7 positions matching TRBD1. Sequencing used PBMCs. This TCR was recovered from a man in his forties or fifties. The CDR3 spells CASSFWDRLTDTQYF. The DNA of the CDR3 is TGTGCCAGCAGTTTCTGGGACAGACTCACAGATACGCAGTATTTT.